Below, 8 T cell receptor beta chains from the same sample are listed, as sequenced in a study of technical replicates of blood from a handful of donors. TCRdb's copy holds only in-frame clones and misses some; the assay was immunoSEQ multiplex PCR. Of roughly 90,000 clones detected, about 96% appear once; the ten largest clones hold roughly 0.39%. The specimen was T cells isolated from PBMCs. These receptors were collected from a human donor in good health.

In this sample, this clone turned up once. V is TRBV28 and J is TRBJ2-3; 8 bases line up with TRBD2. The CDR3 loop spans 17 amino acids. Looked up from germline, CDR1 is MDHEN and CDR2 is SYDVKM. V was pared by 3 bases and J by 6 bases, with 14 bases of the junction left unmatched. The CDR3 sequence: CASSLHGAGATRDTQYF. The CDR3, as DNA: TGTGCCAGCAGTTTGCATGGAGCGGGAGCGACCCGGGATACGCAGTATTTT.

This rearrangement joins TRBV11-2 to TRBJ2-5; 7 bases fit TRBD1. The CDR3 has 16 residues. J gave up 0 bases and V 1 base, and 5 bases lay outside the gene matches. Germline values: CDR1 SGHAT, CDR2 FQNNGV. The CDR3 nucleotides are TGTGCCAGCAGCTTAGTCACAGGGGTGAACCAAGAGACCCAGTACTTC. Amino acid sequence: CASSLVTGVNQETQYF.

This rearrangement joins TRBV7-3 to TRBJ2-5, with 7 nucleotides matching TRBD1. CDR1 is SGHTA and CDR2 is FQGTGA in the germline V gene. This CDR3 has 15 residues. The V gene end was trimmed by 1 base and the J gene end by 4 bases; junction bases not matched to a gene: 6. CDR3 in DNA: TGTGCCAGCAGCTTAAAATTGGGGACAGTAGAGACCCAGTACTTC. It specifies CASSLKLGTVETQYF.

The V and J genes are TRBV10-3 and TRBJ2-1; TRBD1 matches 7 bases. Trimming took 8 bases from V and 1 from J; bases not matched to a gene: 11. The CDR3 loop spans 16 amino acids. Germline values: CDR1 ENHRY, CDR2 SYGVKD. Here the CDR3 reads CAIGMGAGGSYNEQFF. Written as DNA, the CDR3 is TGTGCCATCGGCATGGGGGCAGGGGGATCCTACAATGAGCAGTTCTTC.

The chain is built from TRBV4-2 and TRBJ2-5; 8 nucleotides match TRBD2. Germline V gene data show CDR1 as LGHNA and CDR2 as YNFKEQ. This CDR3 spans 15 amino acids. V lost 1 base, J lost 4 bases, and 5 bases stayed unmatched. The CDR3 here is CASSQAGGPGETQYF. The CDR3, as DNA: TGTGCCAGCAGCCAAGCGGGAGGGCCGGGAGAGACCCAGTACTTC.

The chain couples TRBV27 to TRBJ2-2, with a possible D match to TRBD2 (6 bases). Germline assignment: CDR1 MNHEY and CDR2 SMNVEV (reference sequence). Trimming stripped 8 bases from V and 9 bases from J, with 16 bases between. The CDR3 contains 13 residues. The CDR3 coding sequence is TGTGCCAGCGCCAATACGGGGGACTGGGAGCTGTTTTTT. This codes for CASANTGDWELFF.

The J gene is TRBJ2-2, the V gene TRBV5-4; no clear D gene. CDR3 length: 11 amino acids. The V gene's germline CDR1 is SGHNT and CDR2 YYREEE (reference sequence). V was pared by 9 bases and J by 7 bases, with 10 bases between. CDR3 amino acids: CATMSGGELFF. CDR3 bases: TGTGCCACCATGTCCGGCGGGGAGCTGTTTTTT.

J is TRBJ2-7 and V is TRBV28; D might be TRBD1 (5 bases). Germline V gene lookup returns CDR1 MDHEN and CDR2 SYDVKM. The ends were cut back, 3 bases at V and 3 bases at J, with 6 bases in the middle. The CDR3 is 12 residues long. The DNA of the CDR3 is TGTGCCAGCAGTTTCACAGGCTACGAGCAGTACTTC. Translating gives CASSFTGYEQYF.